These 9 T cell receptor beta chains were all obtained from the same sample, sequenced in a study of identical twins. TCRdb analysed the 5' RACE reads with MiXCR anew, one entry per CDR3 protein. Of fewer than 650,000 distinct CDR3 sequences in the sample, about 7% were seen once. The same sample was also used in a study of yellow fever vaccine responses in identical twins.

The source material was PBMCs. These receptor sequences come from a woman aged 18-35 years in good health.

The V call is TRBV25-1, the J call TRBJ2-7; 10 nucleotides align to TRBD1. V was pared by 4 bases and J by 2 bases, with 2 bases of the junction left unmatched. Germline CDR1 and CDR2: MGHDK and SYGVNS. The CDR3 totals 14 residues. The CDR3 DNA sequence: TGTGCCAGCAGTGGGGGACAGGGGACCTACGAGCAGTACTTC. This encodes CASSGGQGTYEQYF.

This clonotype was seen many times. V gene TRBV7-8 combines with J gene TRBJ1-4; perhaps TRBD1 as D (5 bases). V was shortened by 5 bases and J by 1 base, with 8 bases between the two germline ends. The CDR3 consists of 14 residues. The germline V gene encodes CDR1 SGHVS and CDR2 FQNEAQ. CDR3 coding DNA: TGTGCCAGCAGCCTGACAGTAACTAATGAAAAACTGTTTTTT. It is translated as CASSLTVTNEKLFF.

The J gene is TRBJ2-4, the V gene TRBV7-3; D gene ambiguous. The V gene's germline CDR1 is SGHTA and CDR2 FQGTGA. The CDR3 sequence is 14 residues long. V lost 2 bases, J lost 8 bases, and 13 bases lay in between. DNA of the CDR3: TGTGCCAGCAGCTTAGGGATGGGGTCGGACATTCAGTACTTC. This codes for CASSLGMGSDIQYF.

This clonotype was observed a handful of times. The chain couples TRBV20-1 to TRBJ2-3, with 7 bases that match TRBD2. Germline values: CDR1 DFQATT, CDR2 SNEGSKA (reference sequence). The ends lost 3 bases at V and 1 base at J; junction bases unmatched: 4. This CDR3 spans 14 amino acids. The chain's CDR3 is CSARREFGTDTQYF. The CDR3 DNA is TGCAGTGCTAGGCGGGAGTTTGGCACAGATACGCAGTATTTT.

The table lists this clonotype with a few counts. V is TRBV5-1 and J is TRBJ2-3; D is possibly TRBD2 (7 bases). V lost 5 bases and J 5 bases, leaving 21 bases between the germline ends. CDR1 and CDR2 (germline): SGHRS, YFSETQ. The CDR3 is made up of 16 amino acids. The CDR3 protein is CASRRIRGGQGDTQYF. The CDR3 DNA sequence: TGCGCCAGCAGGAGAATAAGGGGGGGTCAGGGAGATACGCAGTATTTT.

This clonotype showed up many times. The chain carries TRBV27 and TRBJ2-7; D may be TRBD1 (5 bases). Trimming removed 8 bases from V and 1 base from J, with 18 bases in between. CDR3 length: 15 amino acids. In germline, CDR1 is MNHEY, CDR2 SMNVEV (reference sequence). The CDR3 here is CASAPRPGRSYEQYV. The CDR3 DNA is TGTGCCAGCGCCCCTAGGCCAGGGCGTTCCTACGAGCAGTACGTC.

CDR3 region: CASRYLGPGNIQYF. CDR3 DNA: TGTGCCAGCAGATATTTGGGACCCGGAAACATTCAGTACTTC. The rearrangement uses TRBV6-2 or TRBV6-3 and TRBJ2-4; D assignment may be TRBD1 or TRBD2 (5 bases each). V was pared by 6 bases and J by 6 bases, with 15 bases between. This CDR3 contains 14 residues. Germline V gene lookup returns CDR1 MNHEY and CDR2 SVGEGT.

This clonotype was seen only a few times. V is TRBV10-3 and J is TRBJ1-6, with D unresolved. The CDR3 covers 16 residues. Germline CDR1 ENHRY, CDR2 SYGVKD. V lost 5 bases to trimming and J lost 0 bases, with 11 bases between them. The CDR3 sequence: CAISFAGSSYNSPLHF. The DNA for the CDR3 is TGTGCCATCAGTTTCGCGGGTAGCTCCTATAATTCACCCCTCCACTTT.

This chain uses TRBV12-3 or TRBV12-4 with TRBJ1-1, with D tentatively TRBD1 (6 bases). V shed 3 bases and J shed 4 bases, with 15 bases lying between them. This CDR3 comprises 15 residues. DNA for the CDR3: TGTGCCAGCAGTTTTCTGGTACAGGGTGCCACTGAAGCTTTCTTT. Its protein is CASSFLVQGATEAFF.